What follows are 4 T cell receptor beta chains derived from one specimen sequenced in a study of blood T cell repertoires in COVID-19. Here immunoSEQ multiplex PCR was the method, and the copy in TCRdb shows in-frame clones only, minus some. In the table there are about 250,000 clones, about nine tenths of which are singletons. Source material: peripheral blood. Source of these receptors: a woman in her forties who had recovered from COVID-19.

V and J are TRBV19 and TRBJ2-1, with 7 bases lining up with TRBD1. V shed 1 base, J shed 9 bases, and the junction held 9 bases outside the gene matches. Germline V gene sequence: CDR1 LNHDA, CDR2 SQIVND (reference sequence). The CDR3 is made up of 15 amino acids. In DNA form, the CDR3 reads TGTGCCAGTAGTATAGTGGGGGTTACAGGGGTTGAGCAGTTCTTC. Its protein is CASSIVGVTGVEQFF.

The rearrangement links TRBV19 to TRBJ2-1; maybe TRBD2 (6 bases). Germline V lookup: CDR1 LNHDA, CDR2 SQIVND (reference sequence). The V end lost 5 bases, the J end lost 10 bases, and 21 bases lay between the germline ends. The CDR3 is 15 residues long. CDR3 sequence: CASSQRKQWAGEQFF. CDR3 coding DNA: TGTGCCAGTAGTCAACGGAAACAGTGGGCGGGGGAGCAGTTCTTC.

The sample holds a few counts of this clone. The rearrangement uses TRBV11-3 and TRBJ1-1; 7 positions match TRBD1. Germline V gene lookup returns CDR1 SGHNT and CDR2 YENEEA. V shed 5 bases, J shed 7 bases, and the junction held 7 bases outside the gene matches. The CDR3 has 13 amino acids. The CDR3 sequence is CASSPTGVGEAFF. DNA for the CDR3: TGTGCCAGCAGCCCTACAGGGGTAGGTGAAGCTTTCTTT. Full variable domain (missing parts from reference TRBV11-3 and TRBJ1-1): EAGVVQSPRYKIIEKKQPVAFWCNPISGHNTLYWYLQNLGQGPELLIRYENEEAVDDSQLPKDRFSAERLKGVDSTLKIQPAELGDSAVYLCASSPTGVGEAFFGQGTRLTVV.

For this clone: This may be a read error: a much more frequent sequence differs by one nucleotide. This CDR3 reads CASSFRDRATGELFF. DNA of the CDR3: TGTGCCAGCAGCTTCCGGGACAGGGCAACCGGGGAGCTGTTTTTT. This chain links TRBV5-4 with TRBJ2-2; 9 bases are shared with TRBD1. V shed 2 bases and J 5 bases; nucleotides not matched to a gene: 4. Germline V CDR1 and CDR2: SGHNT, YYREEE (reference sequence). This CDR3 contains 15 residues.